This is a list of T cell receptor beta chains from one sample in a study of T cell responses to AZD1222 COVID-19 vaccine. The repertoire was sequenced with immunoSEQ multiplex PCR; TCRdb's copy has only in-frame clones and lacks some. Of about 82,000 clones in the sample, roughly 84% were seen once. The sequences come from peripheral blood, collected 28 days after the second AZD1222 dose. The receptors were gathered from an adult who received the AZD1222 COVID-19 vaccine. The CDR3 runs from the conserved cysteine through the conserved F or W. A D gene is named only where the DNA matches it firmly.

v_gene	len	d_gene	j_gene	CDR3nt	CDR3aa
TRBV14	15	.	TRBJ1-1	TGTGCCAGCAGCCAAGTACCGGGTCGAATAACTGAAGCTTTCTTT	CASSQVPGRITEAFF
TRBV19	15	.	TRBJ1-2	TGTGCCAGTAGTCCCCGCCCCGCCGAATTCTATGGCTACACCTTC	CASSPRPAEFYGYTF
TRBV5-1	16	.	TRBJ1-2	TGCGCCAGCAGTTCTTCTTCAGGGGCCCGAACGTATGGCTACACCTTC	CASSSSSGARTYGYTF
TRBV30	13	TRBD1	TRBJ1-5	TGTGCCTGGAGTCTACAGGGGGAACAGCCCCAGCATTTT	CAWSLQGEQPQHF
TRBV7-2	15	TRBD1	TRBJ1-5	TGTGCCAGCAGTCTCAACAGGGGTAGCAATCAGCCCCAGCATTTT	CASSLNRGSNQPQHF
TRBV5-1	15	.	TRBJ2-7	TGCGCCAGCAGCCACGGGGGGCCCTTCTCCTACGAGCAGTACTTC	CASSHGGPFSYEQYF
TRBV5-6	13	.	TRBJ2-7	TGTGCCAGCAGCTTTAATGGCTGGAACGAGCAGTACTTC	CASSFNGWNEQYF
TRBV11-2	15	TRBD1	TRBJ1-1	TGTGCCAGCAGCTCGAGACAGGGCATGAACACTGAAGCTTTCTTT	CASSSRQGMNTEAFF
TRBV6-9	13	.	TRBJ1-2	TGTGCCAGCAGTTCCCGGGGGAGGGATGGCTACACCTTC	CASSSRGRDGYTF
TRBV15	15	TRBD2	TRBJ2-1	TGTGCCACCAGCAGAGGGACCGGACTAGTCGATGAGCAGTTCTTC	CATSRGTGLVDEQFF